The 24 T cell receptor beta chains given below trace back to one sample, sequenced in a study of T-cell memory formation after mild COVID-19. Via MiXCR, TCRdb re-called the 5' RACE reads, giving one row per CDR3 protein. The table has 120,000 or so distinct CDR3 sequences, about 5.9% seen once. Input material: PBMCs or a T cell subset sorted from them (not recorded which). These receptors came from an adult woman who had mild COVID-19 (a few samples of this study predate the infection). Cell type and time point are not known.

About this clonotype: A much larger clone is a single base away; this may be a read error. The chain combines TRBV7-3 with TRBJ2-3, with D unresolved. Germline lookup yields CDR1 SGHTA and CDR2 FQGTGA. This CDR3 has 13 residues. The CDR3 reads CSSSRGVPDTQYF. The CDR3 DNA is TGTTCCAGCAGCCGAGGTGTCCCAGATACGCAGTATTTT.

Note on this clonotype: The DNA is omitted, as the CDR3 cannot be located on it reliably, and the CDR3 follows TCRdb's listing. The CDR3 is CASSTSRLAGLYNEQFF. This sequence joins TRBV27 and TRBJ2-1; the D call of TRBD2 is as the table states it, not checked on the DNA. Looked up from germline, CDR1 is MNHEY and CDR2 is SMNVEV (reference sequence). Including both end residues, the CDR3 is 17 amino acids long.

The DNA for the CDR3 is TGCAGCGTTGTCGTAGGGAACACAGATACGCAGTATTTT. This gives the protein CSVVVGNTDTQYF. The chain combines TRBV29-1 with TRBJ2-3; no definite D call. This CDR3 is built from 13 residues. Per the germline V gene, CDR1 is SQVTM and CDR2 is ANQGSEA. The V end was cut by 4 bases, the J end by 2 bases, with 10 bases between.

The chain links TRBV20-1 to TRBJ2-5; 7 nucleotides agree with TRBD1. There are 15 residues in the CDR3. Germline CDR1 DFQATT, CDR2 SNEGSKA (reference sequence). Trimming cost V 4 bases and J 1 base; bases outside gene matches: 9. The CDR3 region has the DNA TGCAGTGCTAACAGACAGGGAAATCTCCAAGAGACCCAGTACTTC. This sequence encodes CSANRQGNLQETQYF.

This clonotype was seen only a few times. The chain joins TRBV25-1 to TRBJ2-1; 7 bases map to TRBD1. V trimming: 2 bases; J trimming: 4 bases; junction bases outside the gene matches: 5. In germline, CDR1 is MGHDK, CDR2 SYGVNS. This CDR3 has 15 amino acids. Written as DNA, the CDR3 is TGTGCCAGCAGTGAACCTCGACAGGGATACAATGAGCAGTTCTTC. Its protein product is CASSEPRQGYNEQFF.

This clonotype was detected a few times. The V gene is TRBV18, the J gene TRBJ1-2; D might be TRBD1 (5 bases). The CDR3 is 18 amino acids. With 3 bases removed from V and 8 bases from J, the gap between germline ends came to 28 bases. Germline values: CDR1 KGHSH, CDR2 LQKENI. CDR3 in DNA: TGTGCCAGCTCACCTAGGAGCGCCGGGGGTTTACCCCAGGCCGGCTACACCTTC. This codes for CASSPRSAGGLPQAGYTF.

The chain couples TRBV11-2 to TRBJ2-7; D is possibly TRBD1 (7 bases). Germline V gives CDR1 SGHAT, CDR2 FQNNGV. CDR3 length equals 16 residues. The germline V and J ends were trimmed by 5 bases and 3 bases, with 20 bases remaining between them. CDR3: CASSPIAGQRDYEQYF. CDR3 nucleotides: TGTGCCAGCAGCCCGATTGCGGGACAGAGAGACTACGAGCAGTACTTC.

The gene calls are TRBV6-2 or TRBV6-3 and TRBJ2-7, with 8 nucleotides matching TRBD2. The CDR3 totals 15 residues. Germline CDR1 reads MNHEY; CDR2 reads SVGEGT. V was clipped by 4 bases and J by 4 bases; unmatched bases: 9. The CDR3 DNA sequence: TGTGCCAGCAGTTCGGGTTCGCGGGAGGTGTACGAGCAGTACTTC. Its protein is CASSSGSREVYEQYF.

This clonotype was seen repeatedly, ten times or more. The chain is built from TRBV18 and TRBJ2-7, with 14 bases matching TRBD2. The length of the CDR3 is 18 residues. Germline CDR1 KGHSH, CDR2 LQKENI. V was pared by 3 bases and J by 0 bases, with 7 bases of the junction left unmatched. The CDR3 DNA sequence: TGTGCCAGCTCACCTCAGAGGACTAGCGGGGGGAGCTCCTACGAGCAGTACTTC. As protein: CASSPQRTSGGSSYEQYF.

On this clonotype itself: One junction end does not reproduce the germline sequence, and a read error may be involved. The chain links TRBV29-1 to TRBJ2-2; D is undetermined. The CDR3 runs to 12 residues. Germline values: CDR1 SQVTM, CDR2 ANQGSEA. The CDR3 DNA sequence: TGCAGCGTTGGACGGAACACCAGGGAGCTGTTTTTT. Protein: CSVGRNTRELFF.

This clonotype was recorded many times. The gene calls are TRBV20-1 and TRBJ2-7; 7 nucleotides agree with TRBD2. This CDR3 contains 14 residues. V lost 4 bases, J lost 2 bases, and 8 bases stayed unmatched. The germline CDR1 and CDR2 sequences are DFQATT and SNEGSKA (reference sequence). Here the CDR3 reads CSAMAAGVAYEQYF. The CDR3 nucleotides read TGCAGTGCTATGGCTGCGGGAGTAGCCTACGAGCAGTACTTC.

The V call is TRBV20-1, the J call TRBJ2-1; 7 bases map to TRBD1. Per germline, CDR1 DFQATT and CDR2 SNEGSKA (reference sequence). V shed 3 bases and J 5 bases; nucleotides not matched to a gene: 7. The CDR3 length is 14 residues. The CDR3 bases are TGCAGTGCTAGTGAGGGACAGACTGACAATGAGCAGTTCTTC. This gives the protein CSASEGQTDNEQFF.

This clonotype was recorded a few times. J is TRBJ2-3 and V is TRBV6-2 or TRBV6-3, with no clear D. From germline, CDR1 is MNHEY and CDR2 SVGEGT. Trimming took off 5 bases at V and 7 bases at J, with 7 bases between the two ends. This CDR3 has 11 amino acids. The CDR3 nucleotides read TGTGCCAGCAGTACACGTAATACGCAGTATTTT. Amino acids: CASSTRNTQYF.

This chain uses TRBV7-2 with TRBJ1-4, with D hard to call. V shed 1 base and J shed 0 bases, with 12 bases lying between them. The CDR3 extends over 17 amino acids. Looked up from germline, CDR1 is SGHTA and CDR2 is FQGNSA. Written as DNA, the CDR3 is TGTGCCAGCAGCTTAGTAGGGTTCCGTGCAACTAATGAAAAACTGTTTTTT. It codes for CASSLVGFRATNEKLFF.

This clonotype was detected many times. The chain is built from TRBV13 and TRBJ1-5, with 9 bases fitting TRBD1. The trim removed 5 bases at V and 3 bases at J, leaving 5 bases unmatched. This CDR3 spans 15 amino acids. The V gene's germline CDR1 is PRHDT and CDR2 FYEKMQ (reference sequence). The CDR3 nucleotides read TGTGCCAGCAGCACGGGACAGGGAACCAATCAGCCCCAGCATTTT. It specifies CASSTGQGTNQPQHF.

This clonotype was found many times. The chain links TRBV12-3 or TRBV12-4 to TRBJ2-4; 9 positions match TRBD1. The CDR3 is 14 residues long. J lost 7 bases, V lost 5 bases, and 6 bases had no gene match. CDR3 bases: TGTGCCAGCAGTCCCCGGACAGGGGAGAACATTCAGTACTTC. Residues: CASSPRTGENIQYF.

This clonotype was seen a handful of times. The chain is built from TRBV5-1 and TRBJ2-2; TRBD1 aligns across 9 bases. CDR3 size: 15 residues. Looked up from germline, CDR1 is SGHRS and CDR2 is YFSETQ. After removal of 6 bases from V and 2 bases from J, the junction contained 5 bases not matched to a gene. Written as DNA, the CDR3 is TGCGCCAGCACCCGGGACAGGGCTAACACCGGGGAGCTGTTTTTT. Translating gives CASTRDRANTGELFF.

This clonotype occurred many times. The CDR3 sequence is CASSVDDSQETQYF. In DNA, the CDR3 is TGTGCCAGCAGCGTAGATGATTCGCAAGAGACCCAGTACTTC. The chain couples TRBV9 to TRBJ2-5, with D hard to call. This CDR3 contains 14 residues. Germline values: CDR1 SGDLS, CDR2 YYNGEE. Trimming pared 0 bases from V and 2 bases from J, leaving 8 bases between. The complete variable domain, with remaining parts taken from reference TRBV9 and TRBJ2-5, reads DSGVTQTPKHLITATGQRVTLRCSPRSGDLSVYWYQQSLDQGLQFLIQYYNGEERAKGNILERFSAQQFPDLHSELNLSSLELGDSALYFCASSVDDSQETQYFGPGTRLLVL.

This clonotype was found a few times. The CDR3 is CASSLVRDTYSSYNEQFF. In nucleotides, the CDR3 is TGTGCCAGCAGCTTAGTGCGAGATACTTACAGCTCCTACAATGAGCAGTTCTTC. The rearrangement links TRBV7-6 to TRBJ2-1; no clear D. Trimming cost V 1 base and J 0 bases, with 16 bases left between them. The CDR3 is made up of 18 amino acids. Germline CDR1 reads SGHVS; CDR2 reads FNYEAQ. Together with reference TRBV7-6 and TRBJ2-1, the CDR3 gives the full variable domain: GAGVSQSPRYKVTKRGQDVALRCDPISGHVSLYWYRQALGQGPEFLTYFNYEAQQDKSGLPNDRFSAERPEGSISTLTIQRTEQRDSAMYRCASSLVRDTYSSYNEQFFGPGTRLTVL.

This clonotype showed up many times. The chain recombines TRBV5-5 with TRBJ2-7; D gene unclear. The V gene's germline CDR1 is SGHKS and CDR2 YYEKEE (reference sequence). Trimming removed 2 bases from V and 4 bases from J, with 13 bases in between. This CDR3 has 14 residues. CDR3 loop: CASSLRASGYEQYF. Written as DNA, the CDR3 is TGTGCCAGCAGCTTACGAGCCAGTGGTTACGAGCAGTACTTC.

This clonotype was seen a few times. The chain employs TRBV5-4 and TRBJ1-1, with D possibly TRBD1 on 6 matching bases. V was pared by 0 bases and J by 1 base, with 10 bases between. The CDR3 consists of 15 residues. The germline V gene has CDR1 SGHNT and CDR2 YYREEE (reference sequence). The CDR3 region has the DNA TGTGCCAGCAGCTTGGTTTCGGGACAGAACACTGAAGCTTTCTTT. Protein product: CASSLVSGQNTEAFF.

This clonotype was seen at least ten times. The chain carries TRBV11-2 and TRBJ1-4, with D maybe TRBD1 (6 bases). Germline values: CDR1 SGHAT, CDR2 FQNNGV. V was clipped by 5 bases and J by 8 bases, with 12 bases between them. This CDR3 contains 13 residues. CDR3 coding DNA: TGTGCCAGCAGCAAAGGGACATTGGAAAAACTGTTTTTT. Protein sequence: CASSKGTLEKLFF. Full variable domain (outside the CDR3, taken from reference TRBV11-2 and TRBJ1-4): EAGVAQSPRYKIIEKRQSVAFWCNPISGHATLYWYQQILGQGPKLLIQFQNNGVVDDSQLPKDRFSAERLKGVDSTLKIQPAKLEDSAVYLCASSKGTLEKLFFGSGTQLSVL.

This clonotype was counted between two and nine times. The CDR3 protein is CASSQGLGGPFEQYF. In DNA form, the CDR3 reads TGTGCCAGCAGCCAAGGCTTAGGGGGCCCATTCGAGCAGTACTTC. The gene calls are TRBV4-2 and TRBJ2-7; 7 bases map to TRBD1. This CDR3 region has 15 residues. Germline lookup yields CDR1 LGHNA and CDR2 YNFKEQ. After removal of 1 base from V and 6 bases from J, the junction contained 9 bases not matched to a gene.

This clonotype was seen a few times. This chain connects TRBV12-3 or TRBV12-4 to TRBJ2-7, with TRBD2 as a possible D gene (6 bases). CDR3 length: 14 residues. V lost 10 bases to trimming and J lost 2 bases, with 18 bases between them. The CDR3 sequence: CATSPGGVPYEQYF. CDR3 sequence (DNA): TGTGCCACCTCCCCCGGCGGGGTTCCCTACGAGCAGTACTTC.